What follows are 3 T cell receptor beta chains derived from one specimen sequenced in a study of identical twins. TCRdb analysed the 5' RACE reads with MiXCR anew, one entry per CDR3 protein. The table lists 1.5 million or so distinct CDR3 sequences, roughly a third of them singletons, with around 0.25% in the top ten. Material for sequencing was cord blood. These receptors all stem from a newborn girl in good health.

The chain couples TRBV5-1 to TRBJ1-5; D is ambiguous. Trimming left V 6 bases short and J 0 bases short, with 10 bases between. The CDR3 extends over 14 amino acids. Germline V gene sequence: CDR1 SGHRS, CDR2 YFSETQ. Here the CDR3 reads CASTLGDSNQPQHF. CDR3 sequence (DNA): TGCGCCAGCACCTTAGGTGATAGCAATCAGCCCCAGCATTTT.

CDR3 DNA: TGCAGCGCTGGACTAGGTGGGAACACCGGGGAGCTGTTTTTT. Translated, it gives CSAGLGGNTGELFF. This sequence joins TRBV29-1 and TRBJ2-2; TRBD2 matches at 7 bases. This CDR3 has 14 residues. Per the germline V gene, CDR1 is SQVTM and CDR2 is ANQGSEA. J lost 1 base, V lost 7 bases, and 6 bases had no gene match.

This clonotype was observed at least ten times. The chain uses TRBV12-3 or TRBV12-4 and TRBJ2-7; 8 bases line up with TRBD2. The CDR3 runs to 15 residues. Trimming at V came to 5 bases and at J to 0 bases, leaving 6 bases not matched to a gene. In DNA, the CDR3 is TGTGCCAGCAGTCCCGCCCTAGCGGGCTCCTACGAGCAGTACTTC. This gives the protein CASSPALAGSYEQYF.